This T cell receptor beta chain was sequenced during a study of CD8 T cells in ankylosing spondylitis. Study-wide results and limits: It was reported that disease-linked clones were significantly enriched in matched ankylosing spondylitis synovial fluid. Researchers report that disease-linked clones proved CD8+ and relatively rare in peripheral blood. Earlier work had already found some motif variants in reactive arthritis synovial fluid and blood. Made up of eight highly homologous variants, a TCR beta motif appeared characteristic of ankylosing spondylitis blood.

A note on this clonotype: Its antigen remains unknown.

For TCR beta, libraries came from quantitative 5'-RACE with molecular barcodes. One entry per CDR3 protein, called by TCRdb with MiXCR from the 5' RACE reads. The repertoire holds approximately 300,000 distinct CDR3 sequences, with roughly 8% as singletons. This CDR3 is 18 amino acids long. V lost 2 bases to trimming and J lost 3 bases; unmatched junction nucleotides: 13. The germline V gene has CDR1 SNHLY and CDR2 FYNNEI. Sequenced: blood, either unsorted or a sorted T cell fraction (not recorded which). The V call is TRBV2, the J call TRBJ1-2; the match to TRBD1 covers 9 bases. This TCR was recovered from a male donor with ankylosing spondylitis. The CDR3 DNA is TGTGCCAGCAGTGAACAAAGGACCGGGACAGGGAGCCACTATGGCTACACCTTC. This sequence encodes CASSEQRTGTGSHYGYTF.